This T cell receptor (beta chain) appears in the sequencing data of a study of Ad26.COV2.S vaccination and SARS-CoV-2 variants. Study-wide findings and caveats: Reported post-vaccination CD8+ and CD4+ T cell responses to spike showed substantial breadth. People given the vaccine had a wider spike-specific TCR breadth than placebo recipients did.

As to this clone: Its matching antigen is unknown. Other DNA sequences of this sample code for an identical CDR3.

TCRdb's copy holds only in-frame clones and misses some; the assay was immunoSEQ multiplex PCR. Found here are some 180,000 clones, 70% to 90% of them singletons; the top ten hold about 5.5%. Trimming removed 0 bases from V and 8 bases from J; junction bases left unmatched: 5. CDR3 length: 14 amino acids. CDR1 and CDR2 from the germline V gene are SGHRS and YFSETQ. Sequencing was performed on peripheral blood, taken after recovery from COVID-19. The TCR was taken from a human donor who had recovered from COVID-19. The rearrangement links TRBV5-1 to TRBJ2-1; 7 bases agree with TRBD1. The DNA of the CDR3 is TGCGCCAGCAGCTTGGACAGGGGTGATGATGAGCAGTTCTTC. Amino acids: CASSLDRGDDEQFF.